Reported below is one TCR beta chain. These data originate in a study of T cells expressing NK-cell markers. CDR1 and CDR2 from the germline V gene are DFQATT and SNEGSKA (reference sequence). The CDR3 is 15 residues long. TCRdb re-analyzed the 5' RACE reads; it lists each CDR3 protein once, without DNA. The listing records 550,000 to 600,000 distinct CDR3 sequences. The TCR was taken from a man aged 18 to 29 in good health. Sequences were obtained from blood T cells: a sorted CD56 or NKG2C T cell subset, CD4+ or CD8+ T cells, or bulk PBMC T cells (not recorded which). This sequence joins TRBV20-1 and TRBJ1-1. The CDR3 region is CSASTPMGGATEAFF.